This T cell receptor (beta chain) was sequenced for a study of blood T cell repertoires in COVID-19. This clone was observed once. Clones were read by immunoSEQ multiplex PCR, and TCRdb kept only the in-frame ones, dropping some. The sample has under 300,000 clones, nearly 90% seen once. Germline CDR1 and CDR2: SGHNT and YYREEE (reference sequence). The V end was cut by 0 bases, the J end by 6 bases, with 23 bases between. The CDR3 covers 18 residues. The rearrangement uses TRBV5-4 and TRBJ2-3; perhaps TRBD2 as D (5 bases). This receptor was taken from a woman in her 30s with acute or convalescent COVID-19. Material for sequencing was peripheral blood. The CDR3 region is CASSLGGSARPGADTQYF. As DNA, the CDR3 is TGTGCCAGCAGCTTGGGGGGTAGCGCGAGACCCGGAGCTGATACGCAGTATTTT.